These T cell receptor beta chains were read from a single sample in a study of blood T cell repertoires in COVID-19. Method: immunoSEQ multiplex PCR; TCRdb's copy keeps in-frame clones and lacks some. This table holds fewer than 200,000 clones, more than 80% found once. Sequences were obtained from peripheral blood. The receptors originated from a human donor in a cohort sampled during active COVID-19. Both conserved end residues are part of each CDR3. The order of the fields is D gene, V gene, J gene, clone size, CDR3 protein, CDR3 DNA. The D gene is left open where the match is weak. For some rows the clone size is stated as once, few or many, or as a class when expanded; others skip it.

d_gene: TRBD1; v_gene: TRBV5-1; j_gene: TRBJ1-1; abundance: NA; CDR3aa: CASSLRRSVDREDTEAFF; CDR3nt: TGCGCCAGCAGCTTGAGACGCTCCGTGGACAGGGAGGACACTGAAGCTTTCTTT
d_gene: TRBD1; v_gene: TRBV12-3/TRBV12-4; j_gene: TRBJ1-1; abundance: NA; CDR3aa: CASRTGGRTEAFF; CDR3nt: TGTGCCAGCAGAACAGGGGGCCGGACTGAAGCTTTCTTT
d_gene: NA; v_gene: TRBV7-9; j_gene: TRBJ1-1; abundance: few; CDR3aa: CASSPSMARVGTEAFF; CDR3nt: TGTGCCAGCAGCCCCTCTATGGCCCGGGTGGGCACTGAAGCTTTCTTT
d_gene: NA; v_gene: TRBV5-1; j_gene: TRBJ1-1; abundance: NA; CDR3aa: CASSLDPGGGTEAFF; CDR3nt: TGCGCCAGCAGCTTGGATCCGGGAGGGGGGACTGAAGCTTTCTTT
d_gene: NA; v_gene: TRBV11-2; j_gene: TRBJ2-1; abundance: NA; CDR3aa: CASSLKGEHEQFF; CDR3nt: TGTGCCAGCAGCTTAAAGGGAGAGCATGAGCAGTTCTTC
d_gene: NA; v_gene: TRBV5-1; j_gene: TRBJ2-2; abundance: NA; CDR3aa: CASADLAGAGELFF; CDR3nt: TGCGCCAGCGCCGACCTCGCAGGGGCCGGGGAGCTGTTTTTT
d_gene: NA; v_gene: TRBV1; j_gene: TRBJ2-1; abundance: NA; CDR3aa: CTSSLGGLAGWYNEQFF; CDR3nt: TGCACCAGCAGCCTGGGGGGCCTAGCGGGATGGTACAATGAGCAGTTCTTC
d_gene: TRBD1; v_gene: TRBV6-1; j_gene: TRBJ2-5; abundance: NA; CDR3aa: CASSEEAGGQETQYF; CDR3nt: TGTGCCAGCAGTGAAGAGGCAGGGGGACAAGAGACCCAGTACTTC
d_gene: NA; v_gene: TRBV28; j_gene: TRBJ2-7; abundance: NA; CDR3aa: CASSPGVNEQYF; CDR3nt: TGTGCCAGCAGTCCAGGGGTTAACGAGCAGTACTTC
d_gene: NA; v_gene: TRBV2; j_gene: TRBJ2-3; abundance: NA; CDR3aa: CASMSGDRFTDTQYF; CDR3nt: TGTGCCAGCATGAGCGGGGACAGGTTCACAGATACGCAGTATTTT
d_gene: TRBD1; v_gene: TRBV19; j_gene: TRBJ2-2; abundance: NA; CDR3aa: CATGRKTGYFGELFF; CDR3nt: TGTGCCACCGGACGGAAGACAGGGTATTTCGGGGAGCTGTTTTTT
d_gene: NA; v_gene: TRBV10-1; j_gene: TRBJ2-2; abundance: NA; CDR3aa: CASSESKEATGELFF; CDR3nt: TGCGCCAGCAGTGAGTCGAAGGAGGCCACCGGGGAGCTGTTTTTT
d_gene: NA; v_gene: TRBV3-1/TRBV3-2; j_gene: TRBJ1-3; abundance: NA; CDR3aa: CASSQVRGNTIYF; CDR3nt: TGTGCCAGCAGCCAAGTCAGGGGTAACACCATATATTTT
d_gene: NA; v_gene: TRBV27; j_gene: TRBJ2-7; abundance: few; CDR3aa: CASSSRTVQGWGYEQYF; CDR3nt: TGTGCCAGCAGTAGCCGGACGGTCCAGGGTTGGGGTTACGAGCAGTACTTC
d_gene: NA; v_gene: TRBV27; j_gene: TRBJ2-7; abundance: NA; CDR3aa: CASSLSRFYEQYF; CDR3nt: TGTGCCAGCAGTTTATCTCGGTTCTACGAGCAGTACTTC
d_gene: TRBD1; v_gene: TRBV6-1; j_gene: TRBJ1-5; abundance: NA; CDR3aa: CASSARTGIGNQPQHF; CDR3nt: TGTGCCAGCAGTGCGAGGACAGGGATAGGCAATCAGCCCCAGCATTTT
d_gene: NA; v_gene: TRBV7-2; j_gene: TRBJ2-1; abundance: NA; CDR3aa: CASSLDRGGIYNEQFF; CDR3nt: TGTGCCAGCAGCTTAGATAGGGGGGGAATTTACAATGAGCAGTTCTTC
d_gene: NA; v_gene: TRBV12-3/TRBV12-4; j_gene: TRBJ2-7; abundance: once; CDR3aa: CASSLTPYEQYF; CDR3nt: TGTGCCAGCAGTCTCACACCGTACGAGCAGTACTTC
d_gene: TRBD1; v_gene: TRBV30; j_gene: TRBJ1-4; abundance: NA; CDR3aa: CAWSVRRTGVEKLFF; CDR3nt: TGTGCCTGGAGTGTACGGAGGACAGGGGTTGAAAAACTGTTTTTT
d_gene: NA; v_gene: TRBV19; j_gene: TRBJ2-1; abundance: few; CDR3aa: CASTHGLAGEQFF; CDR3nt: TGTGCCAGTACCCATGGGCTAGCCGGTGAGCAGTTCTTC
d_gene: TRBD2; v_gene: TRBV7-3; j_gene: TRBJ2-2; abundance: NA; CDR3aa: CASSITSGGHYTGELFF; CDR3nt: TGTGCCAGCAGTATAACTAGCGGGGGCCATTACACCGGGGAGCTGTTTTTT
d_gene: TRBD1; v_gene: TRBV24-1; j_gene: TRBJ2-2; abundance: few; CDR3aa: CATSDPRTGSTGELFF; CDR3nt: TGTGCCACCAGTGACCCAAGGACAGGATCCACCGGGGAGCTGTTTTTT
d_gene: NA; v_gene: TRBV2; j_gene: TRBJ1-6; abundance: few; CDR3aa: CASSSTRQINSPLHF; CDR3nt: TGTGCCAGCAGTTCAACGAGGCAGATTAATTCACCCCTCCACTTT
d_gene: NA; v_gene: TRBV13; j_gene: TRBJ1-1; abundance: NA; CDR3aa: CASSPGHRNTEAFF; CDR3nt: TGTGCCAGCAGCCCGGGACACAGAAACACTGAAGCTTTCTTT
d_gene: NA; v_gene: TRBV7-2; j_gene: TRBJ2-7; abundance: NA; CDR3aa: CASSRRTDYEQYF; CDR3nt: TGTGCCAGCAGTCGCCGGACAGACTACGAGCAGTACTTC
d_gene: NA; v_gene: TRBV5-4; j_gene: TRBJ1-1; abundance: few; CDR3aa: CASSPRDFGNTEAFF; CDR3nt: TGTGCCAGCAGCCCTAGGGACTTTGGGAACACTGAAGCTTTCTTT
d_gene: TRBD1; v_gene: TRBV6-5; j_gene: TRBJ1-1; abundance: NA; CDR3aa: CASSFGDGDREAFF; CDR3nt: TGTGCCAGCAGTTTCGGGGACGGGGACAGGGAAGCTTTCTTT
d_gene: NA; v_gene: TRBV11-1; j_gene: TRBJ1-1; abundance: NA; CDR3aa: CASSPGRDKNTEAFF; CDR3nt: TGTGCCAGCAGCCCAGGCCGAGACAAGAACACTGAAGCTTTCTTT
d_gene: TRBD1; v_gene: TRBV29-1; j_gene: TRBJ1-1; abundance: NA; CDR3aa: CSVGGGGYRGRTEAFF; CDR3nt: TGCAGCGTTGGAGGAGGGGGCTACAGGGGGAGAACTGAAGCTTTCTTT
d_gene: NA; v_gene: TRBV4-1; j_gene: TRBJ2-1; abundance: NA; CDR3aa: CASSQPRGGRANEQFF; CDR3nt: TGCGCCAGCAGCCAACCAAGGGGGGGCCGAGCTAATGAGCAGTTCTTC
d_gene: NA; v_gene: TRBV2; j_gene: TRBJ1-6; abundance: NA; CDR3aa: CASSEQGTRNSPLHF; CDR3nt: TGTGCCAGCAGTGAACAGGGGACTAGGAATTCACCCCTCCACTTT
d_gene: NA; v_gene: TRBV18; j_gene: TRBJ1-4; abundance: NA; CDR3aa: CASSPREPEKLFF; CDR3nt: TGTGCCAGCTCACCTCGCGAGCCTGAAAAACTGTTTTTT
d_gene: TRBD1; v_gene: TRBV7-8; j_gene: TRBJ2-7; abundance: NA; CDR3aa: CASSFIRGPQSSYEQYF; CDR3nt: TGTGCCAGCAGTTTTATTAGGGGGCCCCAAAGCTCCTACGAGCAGTACTTC
d_gene: NA; v_gene: TRBV11-2; j_gene: TRBJ1-5; abundance: few; CDR3aa: CASSFRGGGNQPQHF; CDR3nt: TGTGCCAGCAGCTTTCGGGGTGGCGGCAATCAGCCCCAGCATTTT
d_gene: TRBD1; v_gene: TRBV27; j_gene: TRBJ2-3; abundance: few; CDR3aa: CASRTGVTDTQYF; CDR3nt: TGTGCCAGCCGGACAGGGGTCACAGATACGCAGTATTTT
d_gene: NA; v_gene: TRBV2; j_gene: TRBJ2-7; abundance: NA; CDR3aa: CASSEAGQHSYEQYF; CDR3nt: TGTGCCAGCAGTGAAGCCGGACAGCACTCCTACGAGCAGTACTTC
d_gene: TRBD1; v_gene: TRBV3-1/TRBV3-2; j_gene: TRBJ1-1; abundance: NA; CDR3aa: CASSQEGTGNTEAFF; CDR3nt: TGTGCCAGCAGCCAAGAAGGGACAGGGAACACTGAAGCTTTCTTT
d_gene: NA; v_gene: TRBV7-9; j_gene: TRBJ1-4; abundance: once; CDR3aa: CASSLEPRKLFF; CDR3nt: TGTGCCAGCAGCTTAGAACCGCGAAAACTGTTTTTT
d_gene: NA; v_gene: TRBV24-1; j_gene: TRBJ2-6; abundance: NA; CDR3aa: CATSEKSPIRVNVLTF; CDR3nt: TGTGCCACCAGTGAAAAGAGTCCTATCCGAGTCAACGTCCTGACTTTC
d_gene: NA; v_gene: TRBV6-5; j_gene: TRBJ2-1; abundance: few; CDR3aa: CASSYMSRVENEQFF; CDR3nt: TGTGCCAGCAGTTACATGAGTCGAGTTGAGAATGAGCAGTTCTTC
d_gene: NA; v_gene: TRBV7-8; j_gene: TRBJ1-2; abundance: NA; CDR3aa: CASSGIDRSANYGYTF; CDR3nt: TGTGCCAGCAGCGGAATCGACAGGTCCGCTAACTATGGCTACACCTTC
d_gene: NA; v_gene: TRBV2; j_gene: TRBJ1-4; abundance: NA; CDR3aa: CASSGWGGEKLFF; CDR3nt: TGTGCCAGCAGTGGATGGGGAGGGGAAAAACTGTTTTTT
d_gene: NA; v_gene: TRBV18; j_gene: TRBJ2-5; abundance: few; CDR3aa: CASSPTGQETQYF; CDR3nt: TGTGCCAGCTCACCGACGGGGCAAGAGACCCAGTACTTC
d_gene: NA; v_gene: TRBV20-1; j_gene: TRBJ1-4; abundance: NA; CDR3aa: CSASRFTEATNEKLFF; CDR3nt: TGCAGTGCTAGTCGGTTCACAGAAGCAACTAATGAAAAACTGTTTTTT
d_gene: NA; v_gene: TRBV9; j_gene: TRBJ1-1; abundance: NA; CDR3aa: CASSVSISINTEAFF; CDR3nt: TGTGCCAGCAGCGTAAGCATCTCGATCAACACTGAAGCTTTCTTT
d_gene: NA; v_gene: TRBV5-1; j_gene: TRBJ1-2; abundance: once; CDR3aa: CASSWGTPEKDYGYTF; CDR3nt: TGCGCCAGCAGCTGGGGGACACCGGAGAAGGACTATGGCTACACCTTC
d_gene: TRBD1; v_gene: TRBV4-1; j_gene: TRBJ1-5; abundance: NA; CDR3aa: CASSQGWTGNSNQPQHF; CDR3nt: TGCGCCAGCAGCCAAGGGTGGACAGGGAATAGCAATCAGCCCCAGCATTTT
d_gene: NA; v_gene: TRBV5-1; j_gene: TRBJ1-2; abundance: few; CDR3aa: CASSLDREVNYGYTF; CDR3nt: TGCGCCAGCAGCTTGGATAGGGAGGTCAACTATGGCTACACCTTC
d_gene: TRBD1; v_gene: TRBV9; j_gene: TRBJ2-7; abundance: NA; CDR3aa: CASSVGADRGFQQYF; CDR3nt: TGTGCCAGCAGCGTAGGAGCGGACAGGGGATTTCAGCAGTACTTC
d_gene: TRBD2; v_gene: TRBV3-1/TRBV3-2; j_gene: TRBJ2-7; abundance: NA; CDR3aa: CASSQVWASGGSYEQYF; CDR3nt: TGTGCCAGCAGCCAAGTTTGGGCTAGCGGGGGGTCCTACGAGCAGTACTTC
d_gene: NA; v_gene: TRBV7-9; j_gene: TRBJ2-7; abundance: once; CDR3aa: CASSQPDPGKGLEQYF; CDR3nt: TGTGCCAGCAGCCAACCAGACCCAGGGAAAGGGCTAGAGCAGTACTTC
d_gene: NA; v_gene: TRBV2; j_gene: TRBJ1-1; abundance: NA; CDR3aa: CASLRYPDRNEAFF; CDR3nt: TGTGCCAGCCTTAGGTACCCCGACAGGAATGAAGCTTTCTTT
d_gene: NA; v_gene: TRBV18; j_gene: TRBJ2-5; abundance: NA; CDR3aa: CASSPPRIREETQYF; CDR3nt: TGTGCCAGCTCACCACCGAGGATCAGGGAAGAGACCCAGTACTTC
d_gene: NA; v_gene: TRBV30; j_gene: TRBJ1-1; abundance: NA; CDR3aa: CAWKGMASEAFF; CDR3nt: TGTGCCTGGAAGGGGATGGCTAGTGAAGCTTTCTTT
d_gene: TRBD1; v_gene: TRBV5-5; j_gene: TRBJ1-2; abundance: NA; CDR3aa: CASSLQDRGRAGFYGYTF; CDR3nt: TGTGCCAGCAGCTTGCAGGACAGGGGGCGGGCGGGGTTCTATGGCTACACCTTC
d_gene: TRBD2; v_gene: TRBV7-2; j_gene: TRBJ2-3; abundance: NA; CDR3aa: CASSFPAGGADTQYF; CDR3nt: TGTGCCAGCAGCTTTCCCGCGGGGGGCGCCGATACGCAGTATTTT
d_gene: NA; v_gene: TRBV12-5; j_gene: TRBJ2-3; abundance: NA; CDR3aa: CASGLGDTDTQYF; CDR3nt: TGTGCTAGTGGTTTGGGAGACACAGATACGCAGTATTTT
d_gene: TRBD2; v_gene: TRBV19; j_gene: TRBJ2-5; abundance: NA; CDR3aa: CASSVAGDEETQYF; CDR3nt: TGTGCCAGTAGTGTAGCGGGGGATGAGGAGACCCAGTACTTC
d_gene: NA; v_gene: TRBV5-1; j_gene: TRBJ1-1; abundance: NA; CDR3aa: CASSLAAGLAEAFF; CDR3nt: TGCGCCAGCAGCTTGGCCGCCGGACTCGCTGAAGCTTTCTTT
d_gene: NA; v_gene: TRBV7-2; j_gene: TRBJ2-1; abundance: NA; CDR3aa: CASSGLTGFFDEQFF; CDR3nt: TGTGCCAGCAGCGGACTGACAGGATTCTTCGATGAGCAGTTCTTC